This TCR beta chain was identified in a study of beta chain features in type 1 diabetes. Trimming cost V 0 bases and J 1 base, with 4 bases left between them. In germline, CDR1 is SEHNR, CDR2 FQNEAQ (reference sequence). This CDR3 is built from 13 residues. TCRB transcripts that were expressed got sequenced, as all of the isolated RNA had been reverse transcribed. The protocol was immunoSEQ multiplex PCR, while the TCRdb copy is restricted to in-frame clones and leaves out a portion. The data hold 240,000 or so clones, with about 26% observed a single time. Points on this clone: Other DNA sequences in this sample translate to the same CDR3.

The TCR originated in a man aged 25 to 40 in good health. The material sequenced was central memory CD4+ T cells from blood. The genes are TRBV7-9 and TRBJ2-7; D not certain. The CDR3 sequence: CASSLALSYEQYF. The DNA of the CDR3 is TGTGCCAGCAGCTTAGCGCTTTCCTACGAGCAGTACTTC.